Listed below are T cell receptor beta chains from one sample, sequenced in a study of blood T cells in healthy people across ages. One entry per CDR3 protein results from TCRdb running MiXCR on the 5' RACE reads. The sample comprises about a million distinct CDR3 sequences, just over 50% of which are singletons, and about a fifth rests with the top ten. The specimen was blood. These receptors came from a woman aged 55-69 years in good health. CDR3s include the opening cysteine and the closing phenylalanine or tryptophan. Fields, in order: CDR3 length, J gene, clone size, V gene, D gene, CDR3 DNA, CDR3 protein. The D gene is left open where the match is weak. Expanded clones are given a class, and other clones once, few, many or no size at all.

length: 16; J: TRBJ2-1; size: few; V: TRBV4-2; D: TRBD2; DNA: TGTGCCAGCAGCCAACCCGGGACTAGCGCCCTCGAGAAGCAGTTCTTC; CDR3: CASSQPGTSALEKQFF
length: 16; J: TRBJ2-7; size: .; V: TRBV7-2; D: TRBD2; DNA: TGTGCCAGCAGCTTGGTCCTAGCGGGAATGTTTTACGAGCAGTACTTC; CDR3: CASSLVLAGMFYEQYF
length: 16; J: TRBJ2-4; size: .; V: TRBV28; D: .; DNA: TGTGCCAGCAGTTTCCCTGGGGGGAGCTCCAAAAACATTCAGTACTTC; CDR3: CASSFPGGSSKNIQYF
length: 16; J: TRBJ2-5; size: few; V: TRBV20-1; D: TRBD2; DNA: TGCAGTGCTACGGGCCGAGCGGGAATTTCGGGGGAGACCCAGTACTTC; CDR3: CSATGRAGISGETQYF
length: 17; J: TRBJ2-7; size: .; V: TRBV15; D: TRBD2; DNA: TGTGCCACCAGCAGAGATCTTGCTAGCGGGAGTTCGGGCGAGCAGTACTTC; CDR3: CATSRDLASGSSGEQYF
length: 11; J: TRBJ2-3; size: many; V: TRBV15; D: .; DNA: TGTGCCACCAGCGCCGCAGATACGCAGTATTTT; CDR3: CATSAADTQYF
length: 18; J: TRBJ2-3; size: .; V: TRBV11-2; D: TRBD2; DNA: TGTGCCAGCAGCTCGACTAGCGCGCGATTATCTAGCACAGATACGCAGTATTTT; CDR3: CASSSTSARLSSTDTQYF
length: 21; J: TRBJ2-1; size: .; V: TRBV20-1; D: .; DNA: TGCAGTGCTAGAGTTCTCCTACGAGGATTTTTCTCGGTACACTCCTACAATGAGCAGTTCTTC; CDR3: CSARVLLRGFFSVHSYNEQFF
length: 13; J: TRBJ2-1; size: .; V: TRBV7-3; D: .; DNA: TGTGCCTGCAGCACAACCGACTTTAATGAGCAGTTCTTC; CDR3: CACSTTDFNEQFF
length: 15; J: TRBJ2-3; size: .; V: TRBV20-1; D: TRBD2; DNA: TGCAGTGCTAGGAGGGCTAGCGGATTTGGGGATACGCAGTATTTT; CDR3: CSARRASGFGDTQYF
length: 16; J: TRBJ2-2; size: .; V: TRBV15; D: .; DNA: TGTGCCACCAGCAGAGATTCAAGTGTGGGGACCGGGGAGCTGTTTTTT; CDR3: CATSRDSSVGTGELFF
length: 14; J: TRBJ2-7; size: .; V: TRBV5-1; D: .; DNA: TGCGCCAGCACTCCGGGACTTCGAGGTCACGAGCAGTACTTC; CDR3: CASTPGLRGHEQYF
length: 15; J: TRBJ2-1; size: .; V: TRBV11-3; D: .; DNA: TGTGCCAGCAGCTTAGGCGCAGGGATGGGGAATGAGCAGTTCTTC; CDR3: CASSLGAGMGNEQFF
length: 14; J: TRBJ2-1; size: once; V: TRBV7-2; D: TRBD1; DNA: TGTGCCTGCCCGCGACAGGGATTCGACAATGAGCAGTTCTTC; CDR3: CACPRQGFDNEQFF
length: 15; J: TRBJ2-5; size: .; V: TRBV4-2; D: TRBD1; DNA: TGTGCCAGCAGCCCGGCCCTGACAGGGGAAGAGACCCAGTACTTC; CDR3: CASSPALTGEETQYF
length: 14; J: TRBJ2-7; size: .; V: TRBV6-2/TRBV6-3; D: .; DNA: TGTGCCAGCAAAAAGGGGACGGGCTACTACGAGCAGTACTTC; CDR3: CASKKGTGYYEQYF
length: 16; J: TRBJ2-3; size: few; V: TRBV7-2; D: .; DNA: TGTGCCAGCAGCTTAGGCCACGGACTCTACACAGATACGCAGTATTTT; CDR3: CASSLGHGLYTDTQYF
length: 11; J: TRBJ2-7; size: many; V: TRBV12-3/TRBV12-4; D: .; DNA: TGTGCCAGCAGCTCGGGATACGAGCAGTACTTC; CDR3: CASSSGYEQYF
length: 13; J: TRBJ2-7; size: .; V: TRBV28; D: .; DNA: TGTGCCAGCAACGGACTGAAACCCTACGAGCAGTACTTC; CDR3: CASNGLKPYEQYF
length: 15; J: TRBJ2-3; size: few; V: TRBV11-2; D: .; DNA: TGTGCCAGCAGCCCCCTCTTGGGAGCGGGAGATACGCAGTATTTT; CDR3: CASSPLLGAGDTQYF
length: 16; J: TRBJ2-7; size: few; V: TRBV4-1; D: .; DNA: TGCGCCAGCAGCCAGTATGCCCCCCTTCTTCCCCACGAGCAGTACTTC; CDR3: CASSQYAPLLPHEQYF
length: 14; J: TRBJ2-6; size: .; V: TRBV20-1; D: .; DNA: TGCAGTGCTAGTAGTCCCGTAGGGGCCAACGTCCTGACTTTC; CDR3: CSASSPVGANVLTF
length: 13; J: TRBJ2-5; size: .; V: TRBV3-1; D: .; DNA: TGTGCCAGCAGCCGAGGCCTGGGGGCAGAGCAGTACTTC; CDR3: CASSRGLGAEQYF
length: 16; J: TRBJ2-5; size: .; V: TRBV7-9; D: TRBD2; DNA: TGTGCCAGCAGCGATATGGCAGCGGGAGTTGGGGAGACCCAGTACTTC; CDR3: CASSDMAAGVGETQYF
length: 12; J: TRBJ2-4; size: .; V: TRBV29-1; D: TRBD1; DNA: TGCAGCGTTCGGACAGGGGGAAACATTCAGTACTTC; CDR3: CSVRTGGNIQYF
length: 15; J: TRBJ2-7; size: .; V: TRBV27; D: TRBD1; DNA: TGTGCCAGCAGTCCACGGACAGGGAGTGCCTACGAGCAGTACTTC; CDR3: CASSPRTGSAYEQYF